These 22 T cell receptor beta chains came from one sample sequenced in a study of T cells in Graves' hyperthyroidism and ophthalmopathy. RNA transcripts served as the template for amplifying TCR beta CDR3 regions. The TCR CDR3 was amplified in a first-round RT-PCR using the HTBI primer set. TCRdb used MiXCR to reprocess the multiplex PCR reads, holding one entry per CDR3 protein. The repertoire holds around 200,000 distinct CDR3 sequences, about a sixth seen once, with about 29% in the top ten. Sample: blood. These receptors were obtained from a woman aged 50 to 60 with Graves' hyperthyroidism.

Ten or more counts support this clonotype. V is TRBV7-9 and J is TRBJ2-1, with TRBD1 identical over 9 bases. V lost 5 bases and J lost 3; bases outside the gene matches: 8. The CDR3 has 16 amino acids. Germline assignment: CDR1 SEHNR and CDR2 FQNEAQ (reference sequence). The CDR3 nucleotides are TGTGCCAGCAGCGGATTAAAGACAGGGGGCTACAATGAGCAGTTCTTC. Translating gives CASSGLKTGGYNEQFF.

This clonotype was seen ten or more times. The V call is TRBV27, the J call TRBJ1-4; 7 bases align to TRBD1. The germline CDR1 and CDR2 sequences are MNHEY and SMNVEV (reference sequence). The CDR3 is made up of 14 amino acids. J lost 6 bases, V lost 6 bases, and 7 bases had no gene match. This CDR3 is CASRTGPGHEKLFF. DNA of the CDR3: TGTGCCAGCAGGACAGGGCCCGGACATGAAAAACTGTTTTTT.

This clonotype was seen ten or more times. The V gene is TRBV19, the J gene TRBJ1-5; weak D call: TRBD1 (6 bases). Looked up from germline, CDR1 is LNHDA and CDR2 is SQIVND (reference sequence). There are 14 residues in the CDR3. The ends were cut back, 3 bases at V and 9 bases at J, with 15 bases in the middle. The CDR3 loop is CASSMGQGGSPQHF. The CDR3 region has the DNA TGTGCCAGTAGTATGGGCCAAGGGGGATCGCCCCAGCATTTT.

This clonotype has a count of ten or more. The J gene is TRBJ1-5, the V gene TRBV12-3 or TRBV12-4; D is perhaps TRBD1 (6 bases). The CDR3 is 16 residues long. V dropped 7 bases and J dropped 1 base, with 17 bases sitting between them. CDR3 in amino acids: CASTREGGASNQPQHF. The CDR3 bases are TGTGCCAGCACCAGGGAGGGGGGGGCGAGCAATCAGCCCCAGCATTTT.

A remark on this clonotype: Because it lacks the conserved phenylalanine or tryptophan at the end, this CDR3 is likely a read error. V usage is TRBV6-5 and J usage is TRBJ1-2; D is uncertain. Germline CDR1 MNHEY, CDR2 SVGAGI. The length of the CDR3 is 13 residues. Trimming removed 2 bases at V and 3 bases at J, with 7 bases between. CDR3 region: CASSYGAYYGYTL. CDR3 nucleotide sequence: TGTGCCAGCAGTTACGGTGCTTACTATGGCTACACCCTC.

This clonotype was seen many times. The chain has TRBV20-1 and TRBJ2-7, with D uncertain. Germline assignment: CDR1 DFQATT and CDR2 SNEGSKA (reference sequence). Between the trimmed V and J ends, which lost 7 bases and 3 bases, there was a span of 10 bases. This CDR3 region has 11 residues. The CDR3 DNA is TGCAGTGGCAAAACACTCTACGAGCAGTACTTC. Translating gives CSGKTLYEQYF.

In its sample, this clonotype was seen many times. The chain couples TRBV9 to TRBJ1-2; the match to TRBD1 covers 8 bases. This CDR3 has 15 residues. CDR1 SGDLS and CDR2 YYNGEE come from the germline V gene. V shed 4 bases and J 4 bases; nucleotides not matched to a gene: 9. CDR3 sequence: CASSPGTGGTYGYTF. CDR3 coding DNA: TGTGCCAGCAGCCCAGGGACAGGTGGGACCTATGGCTACACCTTC.

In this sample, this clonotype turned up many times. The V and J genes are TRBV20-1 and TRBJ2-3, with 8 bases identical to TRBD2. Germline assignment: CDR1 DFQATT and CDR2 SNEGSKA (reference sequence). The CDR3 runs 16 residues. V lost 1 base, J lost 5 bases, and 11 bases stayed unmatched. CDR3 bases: TGCAGTGCTAGAGCTGGGACGGGGGGGCCGGGAGATACGCAGTATTTT. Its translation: CSARAGTGGPGDTQYF.

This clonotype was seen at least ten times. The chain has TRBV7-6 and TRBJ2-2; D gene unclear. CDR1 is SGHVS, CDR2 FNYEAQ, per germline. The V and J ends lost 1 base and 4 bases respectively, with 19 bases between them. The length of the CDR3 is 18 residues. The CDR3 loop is CASSLVTRVGLITGELFF. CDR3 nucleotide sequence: TGTGCCAGCAGCTTAGTAACCCGGGTTGGGTTGATCACCGGGGAGCTGTTTTTT.

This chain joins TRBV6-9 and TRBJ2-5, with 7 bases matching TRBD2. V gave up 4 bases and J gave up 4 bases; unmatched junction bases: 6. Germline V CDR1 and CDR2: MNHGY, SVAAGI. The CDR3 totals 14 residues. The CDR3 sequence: CASSSCPGGETQYF. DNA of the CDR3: TGTGCCAGCAGTTCCTGTCCGGGGGGAGAGACCCAGTACTTC.

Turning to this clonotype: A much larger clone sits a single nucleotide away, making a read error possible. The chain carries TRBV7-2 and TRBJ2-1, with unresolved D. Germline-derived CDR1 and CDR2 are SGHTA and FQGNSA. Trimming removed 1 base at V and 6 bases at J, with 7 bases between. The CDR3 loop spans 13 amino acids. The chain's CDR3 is CASSLGRFNEQFF. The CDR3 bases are TGTGCCAGCAGCTTAGGTCGGTTCAATGAGCAGTTCTTC.

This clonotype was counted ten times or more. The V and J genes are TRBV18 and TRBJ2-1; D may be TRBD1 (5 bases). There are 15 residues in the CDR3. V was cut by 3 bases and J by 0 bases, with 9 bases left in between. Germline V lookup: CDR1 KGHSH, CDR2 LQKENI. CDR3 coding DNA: TGTGCCAGCTCACCGACAGTTAGCTCCTACAATGAGCAGTTCTTC. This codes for CASSPTVSSYNEQFF.

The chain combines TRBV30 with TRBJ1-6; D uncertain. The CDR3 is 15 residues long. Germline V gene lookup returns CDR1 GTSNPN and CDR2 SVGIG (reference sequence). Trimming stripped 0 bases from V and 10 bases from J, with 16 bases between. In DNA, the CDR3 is TGTGCCTGGAGTGTAGAGGCGTTACCCACGTCACCCCTCCACTTT. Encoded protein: CAWSVEALPTSPLHF.

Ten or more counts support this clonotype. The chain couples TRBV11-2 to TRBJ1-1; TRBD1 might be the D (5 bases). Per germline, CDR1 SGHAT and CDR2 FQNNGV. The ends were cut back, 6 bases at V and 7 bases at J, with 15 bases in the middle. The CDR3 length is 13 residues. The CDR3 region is CASSRQILYEAFF. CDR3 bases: TGTGCCAGCAGTAGACAGATATTATATGAAGCTTTCTTT. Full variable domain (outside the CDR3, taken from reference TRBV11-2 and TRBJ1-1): EAGVAQSPRYKIIEKRQSVAFWCNPISGHATLYWYQQILGQGPKLLIQFQNNGVVDDSQLPKDRFSAERLKGVDSTLKIQPAKLEDSAVYLCASSRQILYEAFFGQGTRLTVV.

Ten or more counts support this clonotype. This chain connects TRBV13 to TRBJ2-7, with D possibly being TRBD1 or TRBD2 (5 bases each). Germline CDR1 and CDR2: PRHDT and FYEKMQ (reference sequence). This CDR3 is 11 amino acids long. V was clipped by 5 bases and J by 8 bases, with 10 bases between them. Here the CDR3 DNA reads TGTGCCAGCAGCGAGAGGGACCAGCAGTACTTC. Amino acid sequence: CASSERDQQYF.

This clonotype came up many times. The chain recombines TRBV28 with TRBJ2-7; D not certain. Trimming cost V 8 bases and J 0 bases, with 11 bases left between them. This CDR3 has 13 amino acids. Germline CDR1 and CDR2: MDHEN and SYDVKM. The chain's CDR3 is CASGGESSYEQYF. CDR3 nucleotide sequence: TGTGCCAGCGGCGGAGAGAGCTCCTACGAGCAGTACTTC.

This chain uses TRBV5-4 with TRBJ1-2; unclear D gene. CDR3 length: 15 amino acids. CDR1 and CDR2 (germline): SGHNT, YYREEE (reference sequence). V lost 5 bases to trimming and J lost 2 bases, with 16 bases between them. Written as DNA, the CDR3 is TGTGCCAGCAGTGAGTGGGTCCCTCGAAACTATGGCTACACCTTC. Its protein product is CASSEWVPRNYGYTF.

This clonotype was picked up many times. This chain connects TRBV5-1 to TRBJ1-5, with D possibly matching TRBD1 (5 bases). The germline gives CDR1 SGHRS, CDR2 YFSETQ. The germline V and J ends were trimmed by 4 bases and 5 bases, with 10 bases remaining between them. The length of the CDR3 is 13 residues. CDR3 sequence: CASSKEGYQPQHF. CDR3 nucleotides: TGCGCCAGCAGCAAGGAGGGGTATCAGCCCCAGCATTTT.

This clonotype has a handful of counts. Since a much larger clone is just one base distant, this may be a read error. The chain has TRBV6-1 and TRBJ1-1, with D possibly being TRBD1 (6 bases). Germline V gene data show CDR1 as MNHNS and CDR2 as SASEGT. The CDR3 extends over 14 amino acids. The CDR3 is CVSTSTRGGTEAFF. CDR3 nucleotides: TGTGTCAGCACCTCGACCCGAGGGGGCACTGAAGCTTTCTTT.

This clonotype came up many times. The CDR3 loop reads CASSGRTGGYGDYTF. The CDR3 bases are TGTGCCAGCAGCGGGAGGACAGGGGGCTATGGTGACTACACCTTC. V is TRBV7-2 and J is TRBJ1-2, with TRBD1 matching 11 bases. After removal of 5 bases from V and 10 bases from J, the junction contained 12 bases not matched to a gene. The CDR3 spans 15 residues. Germline V gene sequence: CDR1 SGHTA, CDR2 FQGNSA. The variable domain in full, with the rest retrieved from reference TRBV7-2 and TRBJ1-2, is GAGVSQSPSNKVTEKGKDVELRCDPISGHTALYWYRQSLGQGLEFLIYFQGNSAPDKSGLPSDRFSAERTGGSVSTLTIQRTQQEDSAVYLCASSGRTGGYGDYTFGSGTRLTVV.

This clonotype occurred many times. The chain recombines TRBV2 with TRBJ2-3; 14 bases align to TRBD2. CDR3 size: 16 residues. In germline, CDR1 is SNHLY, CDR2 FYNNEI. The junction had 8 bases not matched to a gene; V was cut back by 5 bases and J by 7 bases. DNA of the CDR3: TGTGCCAGCAGTTTGGGACTAGCGGGGGTTCAAAATACGCAGTATTTT. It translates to CASSLGLAGVQNTQYF. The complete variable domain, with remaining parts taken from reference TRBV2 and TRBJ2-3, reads EPEVTQTPSHQVTQMGQEVILRCVPISNHLYFYWYRQILGQKVEFLVSFYNNEISEKSEIFDDQFSVERPDGSNFTLKIRSTKLEDSAMYFCASSLGLAGVQNTQYFGPGTRLTVL.

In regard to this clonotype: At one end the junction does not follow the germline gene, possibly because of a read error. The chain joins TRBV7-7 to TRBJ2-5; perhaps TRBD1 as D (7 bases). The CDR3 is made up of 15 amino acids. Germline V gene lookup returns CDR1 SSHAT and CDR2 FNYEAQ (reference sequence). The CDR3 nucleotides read TGTGCTAGCAGCTTAGGGGGCCTAGCGTCGGAGACCCAGTACTTC. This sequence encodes CASSLGGLASETQYF.